The 2 T cell receptor beta chains below were found in one sample sequenced in a study of identical twins. MiXCR, applied by TCRdb to the 5' RACE reads, yields one record per CDR3 protein. The sample consists of 600,000 to 850,000 distinct CDR3 sequences, about 18% of them appearing once. The same data also went into a second study, on T cells expressing NK-cell markers.

The sequenced material came from PBMCs. All receptors derive from a woman aged 18-29 years in good health.

The chain joins TRBV20-1 to TRBJ2-1; 8 positions match TRBD2. The CDR3 spans 18 residues. Germline CDR1 is DFQATT and CDR2 is SNEGSKA (reference sequence). V was clipped by 6 bases and J by 3 bases; unmatched bases: 19. The CDR3 protein is CSAVTGGRLGMRYNEQFF. CDR3 bases: TGCAGTGCCGTCACGGGGGGGCGATTGGGGATGCGCTACAATGAGCAGTTCTTC.

The chain recombines TRBV2 with TRBJ2-3; TRBD2 aligns across 8 bases. This CDR3 has 16 amino acids. Germline CDR1 is SNHLY and CDR2 is FYNNEI. The J segment lost 7 bases and the V segment lost 1 base, leaving 10 bases of the junction unmatched. The chain's CDR3 is CASSEGRGGGTNTQYF. CDR3 bases: TGTGCCAGCAGTGAAGGACGGGGCGGGGGGACGAATACGCAGTATTTT.